This is a list of T cell receptor beta chains from one sample in a study of tumor-infiltrating lymphocytes in primary liver carcinoma. One entry per CDR3 protein results from TCRdb running MiXCR on the multiplex PCR reads. The sample has approximately 60,000 distinct CDR3 sequences; around 64% are singletons. The sample was liver tumor tissue from sampling region 2. These receptors came from a man aged 35 to 55 with primary liver carcinoma and hepatitis B virus infection. The CDR3 runs from the conserved cysteine through the conserved F or W. D genes are given only for firm matches. Clone sizes are given selectively: once, few, many, or a class where the clone is expanded.

D gene	CDR3 length	J gene	V gene	clone size	CDR3 DNA	CDR3 protein
TRBD1	14	TRBJ1-2	TRBV12-3/TRBV12-4	many	TGTGCCAGCAGTTTACACGACAGGGGCTATGGCTACACCTTC	CASSLHDRGYGYTF
TRBD2	17	TRBJ2-7	TRBV4-1	.	TGCGCCAGCAGCCAAGAAAGGACTAGCAGGAGTCTATACGAGCAGTATTTC	CASSQERTSRSLYEQYF
TRBD2	18	TRBJ2-3	TRBV4-2	.	TGTGCCAGCAACCAAGTGGCGCTTCTAGCGGGAGTGGCAGATACGCAGTATTTT	CASNQVALLAGVADTQYF
.	16	TRBJ1-4	TRBV11-2	once	TGTACCAGCAGCAAAACTCCAGAAAGAACAAATAAAAAACTGTTTTTT	CTSSKTPERTNKKLFF
.	15	TRBJ2-1	TRBV4-1	.	TGCACCAGCAGCCCGCTCGGTAACAGCAACAATGAGCACTTCTTC	CTSSPLGNSNNEHFF
.	14	TRBJ1-3	TRBV29-1	.	TGTAACGTTCAGACAAGGCCCCTTGCAAACACCATATATTTT	CNVQTRPLANTIYF
.	14	TRBJ2-2	TRBV2	.	TGTGCCAGCAGTCTCGGGGGAAACACCGGGGAGCTGTTTTTT	CASSLGGNTGELFF
TRBD1	14	TRBJ2-7	TRBV27	few	TGTGCCAGCAGTCCCGGGACAGGCCGGTCCGAGCAGTACTTC	CASSPGTGRSEQYF
.	12	TRBJ2-5	TRBV5-4	.	TGTGCCAGCAGCCTCTCGTCCCGGTTCCAGTACTTC	CASSLSSRFQYF
.	14	TRBJ2-1	TRBV10-1	.	TGCGCCAGCAGCGACAGATGCTCCTACAATGAGCAGTTCTTC	CASSDRCSYNEQFF
TRBD1	19	TRBJ2-7	TRBV28	few	TGTGCCAGCAGTTCTAGTTCCGGGACAGGGGGCCTGTGGGTCTACGAGCAGTACTTC	CASSSSSGTGGLWVYEQYF
.	15	TRBJ2-5	TRBV7-9	.	TGTGCCAGCGGCTTGGGAACGGGGTTCCAAGAGACCCAGTACTTC	CASGLGTGFQETQYF
.	12	TRBJ2-1	TRBV11-2	.	TGTGTCTGCAGCTCGACCGGGATTGCGCAATTCTTC	CVCSSTGIAQFF
.	16	TRBJ2-5	TRBV11-2	.	TGTGCCAGTAACCAAACTCCTGGCAGGGGGGGAGAGACCCAGTACTTC	CASNQTPGRGGETQYF
TRBD1	15	TRBJ2-1	TRBV6-1	.	TGTGCCAGCAGAGTCGGGACAGGAGGTTACAATGGGCAGTTCTTC	CASRVGTGGYNGQFF
.	11	TRBJ2-1	TRBV28	.	TGTGCCAGCGGAGTCAGGAATGAGCAGTTCTTC	CASGVRNEQFF
TRBD2	14	TRBJ2-3	TRBV29-1	.	TGCAGTGGCCTAAGCGGGAGGGGAACAGATACGCAGTGTTTT	CSGLSGRGTDTQCF
TRBD2	16	TRBJ2-2	TRBV30	few	TGTGCCTGGAGTGCCTTTGGGACTAGCGAGCCCGGGGAGCTGTTTTTT	CAWSAFGTSEPGELFF
.	13	TRBJ2-7	TRBV6-2/TRBV6-3	.	TGTGCCAACAGTTTCATGCAGTACTACGACCAGTACTTC	CANSFMQYYDQYF
.	16	TRBJ2-1	TRBV24-1	.	TGTGCCACCACTGATGGAACGACATTATCCTACAATGAGCAGTTCTTC	CATTDGTTLSYNEQFF
TRBD1	14	TRBJ2-7	TRBV6-1	.	TGTGCCAGCAGCACCGGGACAGGGCCATACGAGCGGTACTTC	CASSTGTGPYERYF
TRBD2	16	TRBJ2-5	TRBV11-2	.	TGTACCAGTAGCCAAACCCCTGACGGGGGGAAAGAGACCCAGTGCTTC	CTSSQTPDGGKETQCF
.	16	TRBJ1-1	TRBV11-2	.	TGTGCCAGCAGCCCTTCCGGGGGGTTGGTGCACACTGAAGCTTTCTTT	CASSPSGGLVHTEAFF
.	17	TRBJ2-5	TRBV4-1	.	TGCGCCAGCAACCAAGATAAGAGCAGGAGGGCCCTTGAGACCCAGTACTTC	CASNQDKSRRALETQYF
.	15	TRBJ2-5	TRBV11-2	many	TGTGCCAGCAGCCCCGTCGGGCTAGTCCCAGGGACCCAGTACTTC	CASSPVGLVPGTQYF
.	15	TRBJ2-3	TRBV11-2	.	TGTGCAAGCAGCTTGACAAGCGGGTGCATAGATACGCAGTATTTT	CASSLTSGCIDTQYF
.	15	TRBJ2-3	TRBV5-1	many	TGCGCCAGCAATGACGGCGGGATCCGCACAGATACGCAGTATTTT	CASNDGGIRTDTQYF
.	15	TRBJ2-3	TRBV5-5	once	TGTGCCAGCAGAGGGACCGGCACCTTCACAGATACGCACTATTTT	CASRGTGTFTDTHYF
TRBD1	14	TRBJ2-3	TRBV29-1	.	TGTAGCGCGAGCCAGGGACAGCACACAGATACGCAGTATTTT	CSASQGQHTDTQYF
.	11	TRBJ1-1	TRBV30	once	TGTGACTGGAGACGGAACACTGAAGCTTTCTTT	CDWRRNTEAFF
.	16	TRBJ2-5	TRBV11-2	.	TGTGCCAGCAACCAAACTCCTGGCGGGGGCAAGGAGACCCGGTACTTC	CASNQTPGGGKETRYF
.	13	TRBJ2-7	TRBV5-4	.	TGTGCCAGCAACCAGACACCAGGGGACGAGCAATACTTC	CASNQTPGDEQYF
TRBD2	19	TRBJ2-1	TRBV11-2	.	TGTGCCAGTAGCCTAGATGGGCGATTCAGCGGGACCTTTTACAATGAGCAGTTCTTC	CASSLDGRFSGTFYNEQFF
TRBD2	18	TRBJ2-3	TRBV4-1	.	TGCGCCAGCAGCCAGACCATTGCCCTAGCGGAAATCACCGACACGCAGTATTTT	CASSQTIALAEITDTQYF
TRBD2	14	TRBJ2-1	TRBV6-5	.	TGTGCCAGCAGTTTTACTGGGACTAGCGTCGAGCAGTTCTTC	CASSFTGTSVEQFF
.	14	TRBJ2-7	TRBV11-1	.	TGTGCCAGCAGCTTAGTTGGGGAATGGAACGAGCAGTACTTC	CASSLVGEWNEQYF
TRBD1	14	TRBJ2-5	TRBV5-4	.	TGTGCCAGGAGCCAACAGGGGCCGGAAGAGACCCACTACTTC	CARSQQGPEETHYF
TRBD2	17	TRBJ2-1	TRBV6-5	many	TGTGCCAGCAGTTACTCGTATAGCGGGAGCTCCTACAATGAGCAGTTCTTC	CASSYSYSGSSYNEQFF
.	14	TRBJ2-7	TRBV6-2/TRBV6-3	.	TGTGCCAGCAGTTACTTGAAGGGGTTCGTAGAGCAGTACTTC	CASSYLKGFVEQYF
TRBD2	18	TRBJ2-7	TRBV28	many	TGTGCCAGCAGTCCATTATTTGCGGGGGAACGACTATCCTACGAGCAGTACTTC	CASSPLFAGERLSYEQYF